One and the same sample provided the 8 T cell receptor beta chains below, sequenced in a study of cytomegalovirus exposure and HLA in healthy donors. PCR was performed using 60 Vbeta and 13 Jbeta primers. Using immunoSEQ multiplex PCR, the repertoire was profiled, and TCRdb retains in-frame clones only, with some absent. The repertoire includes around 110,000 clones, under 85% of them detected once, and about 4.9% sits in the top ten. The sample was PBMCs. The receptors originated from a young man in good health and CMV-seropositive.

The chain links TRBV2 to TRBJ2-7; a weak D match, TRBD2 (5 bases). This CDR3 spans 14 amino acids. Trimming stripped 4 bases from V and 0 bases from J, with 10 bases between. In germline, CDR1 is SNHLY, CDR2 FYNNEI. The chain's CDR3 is CASSVEENSYEQYF. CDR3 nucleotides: TGTGCCAGCAGTGTGGAGGAAAACTCCTACGAGCAGTACTTC.

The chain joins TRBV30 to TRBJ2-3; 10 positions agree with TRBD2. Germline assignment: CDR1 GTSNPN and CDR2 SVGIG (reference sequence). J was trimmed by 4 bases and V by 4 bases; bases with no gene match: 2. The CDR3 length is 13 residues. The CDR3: CAWTLAGADTQYF. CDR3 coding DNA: TGTGCCTGGACGCTAGCGGGGGCAGATACGCAGTATTTT.

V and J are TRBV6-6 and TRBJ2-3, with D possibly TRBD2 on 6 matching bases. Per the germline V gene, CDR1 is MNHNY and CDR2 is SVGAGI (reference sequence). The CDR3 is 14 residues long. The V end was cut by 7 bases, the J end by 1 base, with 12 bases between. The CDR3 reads CASTGLSRTDTQYF. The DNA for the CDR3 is TGTGCCAGCACCGGACTATCCCGCACAGATACGCAGTATTTT.

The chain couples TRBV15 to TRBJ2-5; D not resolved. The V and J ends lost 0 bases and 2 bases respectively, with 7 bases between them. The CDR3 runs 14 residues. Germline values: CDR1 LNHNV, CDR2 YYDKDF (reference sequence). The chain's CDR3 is CATSRDSGQETQYF. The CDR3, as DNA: TGTGCCACCAGCAGAGATTCCGGGCAAGAGACCCAGTACTTC.

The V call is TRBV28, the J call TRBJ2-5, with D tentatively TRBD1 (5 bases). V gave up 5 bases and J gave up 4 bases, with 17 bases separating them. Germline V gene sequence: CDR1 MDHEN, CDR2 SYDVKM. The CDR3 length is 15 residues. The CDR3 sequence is CASSQSNQGGETQYF. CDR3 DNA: TGTGCCAGCAGTCAGTCCAACCAGGGCGGAGAGACCCAGTACTTC.

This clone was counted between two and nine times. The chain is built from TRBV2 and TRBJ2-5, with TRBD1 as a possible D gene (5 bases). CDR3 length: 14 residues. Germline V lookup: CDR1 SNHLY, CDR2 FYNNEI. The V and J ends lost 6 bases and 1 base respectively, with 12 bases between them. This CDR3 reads CASRGAGPQETQYF. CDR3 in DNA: TGTGCCAGCAGAGGAGCAGGGCCCCAAGAGACCCAGTACTTC.

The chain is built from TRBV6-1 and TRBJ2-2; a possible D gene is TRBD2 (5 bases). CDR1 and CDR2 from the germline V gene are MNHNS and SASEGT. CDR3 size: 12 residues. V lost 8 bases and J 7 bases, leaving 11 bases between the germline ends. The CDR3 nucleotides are TGTGCCAGCGGGAGAATCGGCGGGGAGCTGTTTTTT. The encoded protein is CASGRIGGELFF.

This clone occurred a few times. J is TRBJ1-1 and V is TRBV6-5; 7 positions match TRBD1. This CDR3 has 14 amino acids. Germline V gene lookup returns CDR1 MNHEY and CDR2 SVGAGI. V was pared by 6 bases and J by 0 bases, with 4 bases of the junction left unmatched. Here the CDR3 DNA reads TGTGCCAGCAGCAGGGACAGCTTGAACACTGAAGCTTTCTTT. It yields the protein CASSRDSLNTEAFF.